Detailed here is one T cell receptor beta chain. The source of the sample is a study of blood T cell repertoires in COVID-19. Study background: Acute-phase and convalescent COVID-19 samples originated in the United States, Italy and Spain. T cells, B-cell-depleted T cells, or PBMCs provided the cDNA or gDNA that served as material.

Source study methods: Estimated nucleated cell counts came from reference gene primer amplification. Libraries were prepared by immunoSEQ multiplex PCR; TCRdb keeps only in-frame clonotypes and omits some of them. The DNA was the basis for D and trimming; V, J and clone size are from that table. The table shows about 180,000 clones, with around 77% occurring only once. The TCR comes from a man between 65 and 85 years old with active or convalescent COVID-19. Sequencing was performed on peripheral blood.

CDR3 sequence (DNA): TGTGCCAGTAGTACGGGGTGGGAATCGGGCCGCACTGAAGCTTTCTTT. Translation: CASSTGWESGRTEAFF. The chain couples TRBV19 to TRBJ1-1; D unclear. The germline V and J ends were trimmed by 4 bases and 4 bases, with 19 bases remaining between them. The CDR3 has 16 amino acids. Germline CDR1 and CDR2: LNHDA and SQIVND (reference sequence).